This T cell receptor beta chain was observed in a study of T cell repertoires in aging, cancer and after chemotherapy. Study in general: Patients with chronic lymphocytic leukemia were sampled before and after fludarabine- or bendamustine-based chemotherapy. The whole study produced a dataset of about 8.8 million TCR reads. Study observations and caveats: Rebound thymic output was suggested by rising median generation probability during chemotherapy in each cancer cohort.

Amplification of TCR beta used genomic DNA extracted from peripheral blood. Deletions cut 2 bases from V and 2 bases from J, with 9 bases between. The CDR3 spans 14 residues. Germline assignment: CDR1 MNHEY and CDR2 SMNVEV (reference sequence). Turning to this clonotype: As yet, its antigen is unknown.

A mixed TRB-A/B primer pool amplified rearranged TRB by multiplex touch-down PCR. TCRdb reanalysed the multiplex PCR reads using MiXCR and keeps one entry per CDR3 protein. The sample contains over 4,000 distinct CDR3 sequences, 35% to 50% of which appear only once. The V call is TRBV27, the J call TRBJ1-1, with TRBD1 as a possible D gene (5 bases). The clonotype originates from a human donor with a blood cancer. The sequencing input was blood. The chain's CDR3 is CASSLHQGNTEAFF. CDR3 sequence (DNA): TGTGCCAGCAGTTTACATCAGGGAAACACTGAAGCTTTCTTT.